This T cell receptor beta chain was observed in a study of blood T cell repertoires in COVID-19. At the level of the study: Samples of COVID-19 (acute and convalescent) were obtained from the United States, Italy and Spain.

The data were produced by immunoSEQ multiplex PCR, yet TCRdb's version contains in-frame clones alone and is incomplete. The sample comprises about 320,000 clones, 80% to 90% of which are singletons, and over 9.5% rests with the top ten. Participants, about 18 to 95 years old, spanned approximately 25 US areas. Participants had their cohort set by participant-reported clinical history. The CDR3 extends over 13 amino acids. The V segment lost 5 bases and the J segment 11 bases; nucleotides outside the gene matches: 6. This clonotype originated in a woman aged 18-29 years who had recovered from COVID-19. The rearrangement joins TRBV12-3 or TRBV12-4 to TRBJ1-6; 7 bases are a match to TRBD1. The sample was PBMCs or T cells enriched from blood (not recorded which). CDR3 DNA: TGTGCCAGCAGTGCCACAGGGGCAACACCCCTCCACTTT. Protein product: CASSATGATPLHF.